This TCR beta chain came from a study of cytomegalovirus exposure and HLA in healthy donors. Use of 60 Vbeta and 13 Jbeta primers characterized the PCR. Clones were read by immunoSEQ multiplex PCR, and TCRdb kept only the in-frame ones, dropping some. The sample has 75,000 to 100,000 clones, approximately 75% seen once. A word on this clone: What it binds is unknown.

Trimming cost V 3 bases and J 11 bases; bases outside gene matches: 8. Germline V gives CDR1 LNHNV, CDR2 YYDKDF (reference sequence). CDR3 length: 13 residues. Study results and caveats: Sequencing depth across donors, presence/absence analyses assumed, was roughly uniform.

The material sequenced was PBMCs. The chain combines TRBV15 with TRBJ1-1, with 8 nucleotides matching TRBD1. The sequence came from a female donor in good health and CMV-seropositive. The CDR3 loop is CATSRPGGGRAFF. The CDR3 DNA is TGTGCCACCAGCAGGCCAGGGGGCGGTAGGGCTTTCTTT.